A single sample is the source of the 12 T cell receptor beta chains below, sequenced in a study of T cell repertoires in cytomegalovirus infection. MiXCR, applied by TCRdb to the reads, yields one record per CDR3 protein. Of 350,000 to 550,000 distinct CDR3 sequences detected, approximately 33% appear once; the ten largest clones hold about an eighth. Sequenced input: PBMCs. Every receptor here comes from a human donor in good health (CMV status not recorded). Some clones in this sample may be carry-over from other donors' samples.

The V and J genes are TRBV6-1 and TRBJ1-5; no reliable D call. V shed 0 bases and J shed 5 bases, with 17 bases lying between them. In germline, CDR1 is MNHNS, CDR2 SASEGT. The CDR3 sequence is 17 residues long. The CDR3 loop reads CASSEAGSVLFHQPQHF. The DNA for the CDR3 is TGTGCCAGCAGTGAAGCGGGGTCAGTCCTATTCCATCAGCCCCAGCATTTT.

V gene TRBV2 combines with J gene TRBJ2-1; tentative D call: TRBD1 (5 bases). This CDR3 contains 13 residues. V gave up 6 bases and J gave up 12 bases, with 18 bases separating them. Germline V lookup: CDR1 SNHLY, CDR2 FYNNEI. The CDR3, as DNA: TGTGCCAGCAGACAGGTGCTGGCTGCCTGGCAGTTCTTC. It yields the protein CASRQVLAAWQFF.

This rearrangement joins TRBV12-3 or TRBV12-4 to TRBJ1-2; D unclear. The CDR3 totals 13 residues. Trimming removed 3 bases from V and 4 bases from J, with 9 bases in between. The CDR3 spells CASSLAEPYGYTF. In DNA form, the CDR3 reads TGTGCCAGCAGTTTGGCAGAACCCTATGGCTACACCTTC.

J is TRBJ2-3 and V is TRBV11-2, with 11 positions matching TRBD2. This CDR3 is built from 16 residues. CDR1 is SGHAT, CDR2 FQNNGV, per germline. Trimming at V came to 5 bases and at J to 9 bases, leaving 13 bases not matched to a gene. The CDR3 loop is CASSHRLAGRRVTQYF. For the CDR3, the DNA is TGTGCCAGCAGCCACAGACTAGCGGGGCGGCGAGTGACGCAGTATTTT. Full variable domain (remainder filled in from reference TRBV11-2 and TRBJ2-3): EAGVAQSPRYKIIEKRQSVAFWCNPISGHATLYWYQQILGQGPKLLIQFQNNGVVDDSQLPKDRFSAERLKGVDSTLKIQPAKLEDSAVYLCASSHRLAGRRVTQYFGPGTRLTVL.

The chain is built from TRBV6-2 or TRBV6-3 and TRBJ2-7; maybe TRBD1 (6 bases). V lost 6 bases and J lost 1, with 16 bases in between. In germline, CDR1 is MNHEY, CDR2 SVGEGT. The CDR3 consists of 15 residues. CDR3 DNA sequence: TGTGCCAGCAGACTCGACAGGCTCCTATCCTACGAGCAGTACTTC. Translating it yields CASRLDRLLSYEQYF.

There are a few counts of this clonotype. The V and J genes are TRBV3-1 and TRBJ2-1; possible D gene TRBD2, 7 bases. The V gene's germline CDR1 is LGHDT and CDR2 YNNKEL (reference sequence). V lost 0 bases and J lost 1, with 19 bases in between. The CDR3 runs to 19 residues. CDR3 bases: TGTGCCAGCAGCCAAGATGGTTTCGGGGGGCGGGTTTCCTACAATGAGCAGTTCTTC. This translates into CASSQDGFGGRVSYNEQFF.

This clonotype was detected only a few times. The chain employs TRBV6-1 and TRBJ2-7, with TRBD2 matching 7 bases. Germline lookup yields CDR1 MNHNS and CDR2 SASEGT. This CDR3 comprises 13 residues. V shed 10 bases, J shed 1 base, and the junction held 7 bases outside the gene matches. In DNA, the CDR3 is TGTGCCAAAACGGGACTACATTCCTACGAGCAGTACTTC. Its translation: CAKTGLHSYEQYF.

This clonotype was found many times. The chain combines TRBV11-2 with TRBJ1-4; D is uncertain. From germline, CDR1 is SGHAT and CDR2 FQNNGV. This CDR3 region has 14 residues. V lost 5 bases, J lost 6 bases, and 13 bases lay in between. The CDR3 spells CASSLRGGYEKLFF. The CDR3 bases are TGTGCCAGCAGCCTCCGGGGAGGGTATGAAAAACTGTTTTTT.

The chain links TRBV18 to TRBJ2-3, with a possible D match to TRBD2 (5 bases). Germline loops: CDR1 KGHSH, CDR2 LQKENI. V shed 0 bases and J shed 0 bases, with 10 bases lying between them. There are 16 residues in the CDR3. CDR3 nucleotides: TGTGCCAGCTCACCACCGAATGGACTTAGCACAGATACGCAGTATTTT. Amino acid sequence: CASSPPNGLSTDTQYF.

Only one count was recorded for this clonotype. V gene TRBV20-1 combines with J gene TRBJ2-5, with D tentatively TRBD2 (5 bases). Trimming stripped 2 bases from V and 3 bases from J, with 13 bases between. CDR1 and CDR2 (germline): DFQATT, SNEGSKA (reference sequence). The CDR3 runs to 14 residues. The CDR3 here is CSARLWTDEETQYF. CDR3 nucleotides: TGCAGTGCTAGACTTTGGACTGACGAAGAGACCCAGTACTTC.

The rearrangement uses TRBV6-6 and TRBJ2-3, with TRBD1 matching 7 bases. Germline values: CDR1 MNHNY, CDR2 SVGAGI (reference sequence). V lost 6 bases, J lost 3 bases, and 6 bases stayed unmatched. CDR3 length equals 14 residues. CDR3 amino acids: CASSIMTGTDTQYF. The DNA for the CDR3 is TGTGCCAGCAGCATAATGACAGGGACAGATACGCAGTATTTT.

This clonotype was picked up a small number of times. V usage is TRBV12-3 or TRBV12-4 and J usage is TRBJ1-5; tentative D call: TRBD1 (6 bases). V lost 6 bases and J lost 11, with 14 bases in between. This CDR3 comprises 12 residues. The CDR3 DNA follows: TGTGCCAGCAGACAAGGGGGAGGGTCCCAGCATTTT. Amino acid sequence: CASRQGGGSQHF.